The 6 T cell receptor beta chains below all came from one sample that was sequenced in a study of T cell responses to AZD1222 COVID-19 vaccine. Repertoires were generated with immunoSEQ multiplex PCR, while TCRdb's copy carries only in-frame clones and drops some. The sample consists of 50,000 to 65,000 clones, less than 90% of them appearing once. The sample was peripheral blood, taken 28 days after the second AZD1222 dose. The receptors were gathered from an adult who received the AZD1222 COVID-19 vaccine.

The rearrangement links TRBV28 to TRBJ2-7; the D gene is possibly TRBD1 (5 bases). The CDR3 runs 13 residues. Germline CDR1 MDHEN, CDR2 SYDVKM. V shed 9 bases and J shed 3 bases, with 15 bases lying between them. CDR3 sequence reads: CASTLSGNYEQYF. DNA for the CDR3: TGTGCCAGTACACTTTCAGGGAACTACGAGCAGTACTTC.

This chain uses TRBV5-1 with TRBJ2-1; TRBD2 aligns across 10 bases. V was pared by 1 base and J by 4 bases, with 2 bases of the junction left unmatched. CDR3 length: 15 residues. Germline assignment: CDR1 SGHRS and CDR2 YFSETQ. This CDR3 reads CASSLTSGTYNEQFF. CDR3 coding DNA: TGCGCCAGCAGCTTGACTAGCGGGACATACAATGAGCAGTTCTTC.

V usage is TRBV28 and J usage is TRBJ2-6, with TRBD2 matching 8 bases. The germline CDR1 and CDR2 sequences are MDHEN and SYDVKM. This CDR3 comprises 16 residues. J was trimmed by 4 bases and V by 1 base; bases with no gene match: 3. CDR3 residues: CASSLSGGTGANVLTF. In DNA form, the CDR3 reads TGTGCCAGCAGTTTATCGGGGGGGACAGGGGCCAACGTCCTGACTTTC.

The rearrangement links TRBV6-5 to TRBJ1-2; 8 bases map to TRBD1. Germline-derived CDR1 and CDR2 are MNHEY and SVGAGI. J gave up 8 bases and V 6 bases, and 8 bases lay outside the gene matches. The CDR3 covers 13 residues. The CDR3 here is CASSPDRARGYTF. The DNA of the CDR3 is TGTGCCAGCAGCCCGGACAGGGCAAGGGGCTACACCTTC.

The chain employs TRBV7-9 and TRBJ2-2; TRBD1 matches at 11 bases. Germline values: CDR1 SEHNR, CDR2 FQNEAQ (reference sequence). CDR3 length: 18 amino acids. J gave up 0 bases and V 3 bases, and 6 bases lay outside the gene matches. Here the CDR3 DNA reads TGTGCCAGCAGCTTCCCCGGGACAGGGGGTCCGAACACCGGGGAGCTGTTTTTT. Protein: CASSFPGTGGPNTGELFF.

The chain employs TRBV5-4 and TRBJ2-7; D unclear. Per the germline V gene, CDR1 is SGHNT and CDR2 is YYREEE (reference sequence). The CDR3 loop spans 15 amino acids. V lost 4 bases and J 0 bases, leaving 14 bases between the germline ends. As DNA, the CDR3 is TGTGCCAGCAGCGAGAGCACCCTTAGCTCCTACGAGCAGTACTTC. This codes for CASSESTLSSYEQYF.